This T cell receptor beta chain was retrieved from a study of T cell responses to AZD1222 COVID-19 vaccine. Profiling relied on immunoSEQ multiplex PCR, and the TCRdb table lists in-frame clones only, not all of them. This sample has about 120,000 clones, with around 94% found just once. Note on this clone: Its antigen is unknown.

Findings and limits, study-wide: The peak T cell response came first, and repertoires were sampled only after it. Elevations in Spike-specific TCR breadth and depth followed administration of two AZD1222 doses. Regions 160-218 and 743-854 held dominance among vaccine-associated CD4 TCRs, which spanned spike. Clonal diversity was possibly underestimated; the donors were predominantly white British and more often female.

The sequenced sample was peripheral blood, obtained on day 0 of AZD1222 vaccination. The TCR was taken from an adult in good health.

This CDR3 reads CASRAGTGEAGELFF. DNA for the CDR3: TGTGCCAGTCGAGCCGGGACAGGGGAAGCCGGGGAGCTGTTTTTT. This chain connects TRBV19 to TRBJ2-2; 10 positions match TRBD1. CDR3 length: 15 amino acids. Germline assignment: CDR1 LNHDA and CDR2 SQIVND (reference sequence). Trimming removed 8 bases from V and 6 bases from J; junction bases left unmatched: 9.